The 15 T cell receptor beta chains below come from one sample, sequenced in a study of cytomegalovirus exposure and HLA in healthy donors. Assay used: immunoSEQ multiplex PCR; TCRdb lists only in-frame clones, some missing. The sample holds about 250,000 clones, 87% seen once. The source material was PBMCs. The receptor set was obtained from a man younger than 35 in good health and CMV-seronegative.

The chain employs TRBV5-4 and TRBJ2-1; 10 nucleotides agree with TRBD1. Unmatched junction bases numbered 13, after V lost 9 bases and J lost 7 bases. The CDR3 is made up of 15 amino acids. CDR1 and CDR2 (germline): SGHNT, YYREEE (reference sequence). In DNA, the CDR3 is TGTGCCACCCAGACTAGACAGGGGGCGAGGAATGAGCAGTTCTTC. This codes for CATQTRQGARNEQFF.

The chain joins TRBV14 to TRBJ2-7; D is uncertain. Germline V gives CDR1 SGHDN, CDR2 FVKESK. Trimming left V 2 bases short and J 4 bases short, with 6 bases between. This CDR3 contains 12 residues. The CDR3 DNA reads TGTGCCAGCAGCCAAAATTTATACGAGCAGTACTTC. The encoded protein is CASSQNLYEQYF.

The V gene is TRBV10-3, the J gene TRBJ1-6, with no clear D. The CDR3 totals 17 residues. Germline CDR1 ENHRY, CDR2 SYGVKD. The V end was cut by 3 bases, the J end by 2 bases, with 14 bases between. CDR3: CAISEGRNRAYNSPLHF. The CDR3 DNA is TGTGCCATCAGTGAAGGGAGGAATCGGGCCTATAATTCACCCCTCCACTTT.

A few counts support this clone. CDR3 residues: CASSYRAYTEAFF. The DNA of the CDR3 is TGCGCCAGCAGCTACAGGGCGTACACTGAAGCTTTCTTT. V is TRBV5-1 and J is TRBJ1-1; D perhaps matches TRBD1 (6 bases). The V and J ends lost 3 bases and 3 bases respectively, with 9 bases between them. The CDR3 contains 13 residues. Germline V gives CDR1 SGHRS, CDR2 YFSETQ.

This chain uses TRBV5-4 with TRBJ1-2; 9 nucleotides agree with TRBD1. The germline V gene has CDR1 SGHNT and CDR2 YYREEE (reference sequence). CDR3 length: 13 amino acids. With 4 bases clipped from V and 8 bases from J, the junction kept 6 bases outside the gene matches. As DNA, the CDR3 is TGTGCCAGCAGCCCTTGGACAGGGGAAGGCTACACCTTC. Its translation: CASSPWTGEGYTF.

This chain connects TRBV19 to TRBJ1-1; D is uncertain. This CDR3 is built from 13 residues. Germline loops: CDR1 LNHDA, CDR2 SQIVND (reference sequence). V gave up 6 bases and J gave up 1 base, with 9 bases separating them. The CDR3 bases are TGTGCCAGTAGGAGGAGTCCGAACACTGAAGCTTTCTTT. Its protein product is CASRRSPNTEAFF. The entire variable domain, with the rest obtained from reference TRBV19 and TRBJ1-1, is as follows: DGGITQSPKYLFRKEGQNVTLSCEQNLNHDAMYWYRQDPGQGLRLIYYSQIVNDFQKGDIAEGYSVSREKKESFPLTVTSAQKNPTAFYLCASRRSPNTEAFFGQGTRLTVV.

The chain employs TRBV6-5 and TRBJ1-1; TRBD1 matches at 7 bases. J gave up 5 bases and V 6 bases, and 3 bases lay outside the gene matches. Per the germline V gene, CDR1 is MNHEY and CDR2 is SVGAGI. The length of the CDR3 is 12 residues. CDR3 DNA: TGTGCCAGCAGCGTGACAGGGACTGAAGCTTTCTTT. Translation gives CASSVTGTEAFF.

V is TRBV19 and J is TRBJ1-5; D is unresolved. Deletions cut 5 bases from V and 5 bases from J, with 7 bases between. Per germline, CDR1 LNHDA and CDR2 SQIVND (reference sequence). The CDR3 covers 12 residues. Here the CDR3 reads CASSGRDQPQHF. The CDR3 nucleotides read TGTGCCAGTAGTGGCCGGGATCAGCCCCAGCATTTT.

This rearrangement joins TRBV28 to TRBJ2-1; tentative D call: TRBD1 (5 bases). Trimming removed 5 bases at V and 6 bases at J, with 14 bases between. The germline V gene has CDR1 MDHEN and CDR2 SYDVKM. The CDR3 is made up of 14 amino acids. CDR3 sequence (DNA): TGTGCCAGCAGTCCAACAAATCAGGGCAATGAGCAGTTCTTC. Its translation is CASSPTNQGNEQFF.

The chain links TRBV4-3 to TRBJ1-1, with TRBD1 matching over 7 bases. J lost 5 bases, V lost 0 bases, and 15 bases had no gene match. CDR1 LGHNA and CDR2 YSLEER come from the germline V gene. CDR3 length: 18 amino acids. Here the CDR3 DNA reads TGCGCCAGCAGCCAAGATCTTTTAGACAGGGAAGGATGGACTGAAGCTTTCTTT. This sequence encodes CASSQDLLDREGWTEAFF.

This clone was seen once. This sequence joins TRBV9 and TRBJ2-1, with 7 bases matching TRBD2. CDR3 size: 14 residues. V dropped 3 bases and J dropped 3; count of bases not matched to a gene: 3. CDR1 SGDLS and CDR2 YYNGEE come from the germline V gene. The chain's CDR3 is CASSGSGNYNEQFF. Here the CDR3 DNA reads TGTGCCAGCAGCGGAAGCGGGAACTACAATGAGCAGTTCTTC.

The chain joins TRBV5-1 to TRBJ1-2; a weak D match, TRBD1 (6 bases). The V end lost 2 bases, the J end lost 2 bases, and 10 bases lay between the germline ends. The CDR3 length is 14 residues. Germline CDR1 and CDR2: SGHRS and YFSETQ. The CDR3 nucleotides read TGCGCCAGCAGCTTTCGGACAGACAACTATGGCTACACCTTC. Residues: CASSFRTDNYGYTF. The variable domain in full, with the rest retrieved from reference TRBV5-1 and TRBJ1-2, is KAGVTQTPRYLIKTRGQQVTLSCSPISGHRSVSWYQQTPGQGLQFLFEYFSETQRNKGNFPGRFSGRQFSNSRSEMNVSTLELGDSALYLCASSFRTDNYGYTFGSGTRLTVV.

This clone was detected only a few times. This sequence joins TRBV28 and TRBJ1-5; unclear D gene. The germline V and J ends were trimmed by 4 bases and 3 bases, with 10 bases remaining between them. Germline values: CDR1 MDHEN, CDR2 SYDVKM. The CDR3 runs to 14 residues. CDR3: CASSSVRANQPQHF. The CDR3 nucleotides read TGTGCCAGCAGTTCCGTTAGAGCCAATCAGCCCCAGCATTTT.

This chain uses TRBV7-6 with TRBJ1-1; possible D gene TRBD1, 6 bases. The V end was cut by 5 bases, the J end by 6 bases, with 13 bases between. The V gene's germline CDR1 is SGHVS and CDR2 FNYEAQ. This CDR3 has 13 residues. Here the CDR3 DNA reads TGTGCCAGCAGCCTTGGACAGTTCTCTGAAGCTTTCTTT. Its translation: CASSLGQFSEAFF.

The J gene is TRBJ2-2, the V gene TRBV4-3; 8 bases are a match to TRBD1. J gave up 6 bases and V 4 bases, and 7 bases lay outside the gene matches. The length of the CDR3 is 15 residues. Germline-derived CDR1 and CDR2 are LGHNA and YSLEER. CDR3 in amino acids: CASSPRTGLPGELFF. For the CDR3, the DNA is TGCGCCAGCAGCCCCAGGACAGGGTTACCCGGGGAGCTGTTTTTT.